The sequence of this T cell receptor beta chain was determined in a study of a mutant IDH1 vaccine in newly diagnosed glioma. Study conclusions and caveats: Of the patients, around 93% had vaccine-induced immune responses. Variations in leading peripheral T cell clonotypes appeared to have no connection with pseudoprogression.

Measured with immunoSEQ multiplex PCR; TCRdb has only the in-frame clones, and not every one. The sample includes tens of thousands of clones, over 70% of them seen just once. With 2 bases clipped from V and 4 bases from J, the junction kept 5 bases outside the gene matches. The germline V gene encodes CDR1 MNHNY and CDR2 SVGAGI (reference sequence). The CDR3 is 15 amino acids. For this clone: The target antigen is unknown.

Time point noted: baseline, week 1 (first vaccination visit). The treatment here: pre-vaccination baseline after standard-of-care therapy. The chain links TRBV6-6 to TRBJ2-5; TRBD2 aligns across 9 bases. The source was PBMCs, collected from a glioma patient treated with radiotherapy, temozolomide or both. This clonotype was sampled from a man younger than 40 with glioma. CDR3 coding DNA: TGTGCCAGCAGTTACGCGGGAGGGGGTGGAGAGACCCAGTACTTC. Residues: CASSYAGGGGETQYF.